This entry is about one TCR beta chain. In the authors' workflow: Amplified reference gene primers provided the basis for estimating nucleated cell counts. Only in-frame clones appear in the TCRdb table, and some are missing; sequencing was by immunoSEQ multiplex PCR. V and J calls plus clone size are reproduced from that table; the DNA served to infer D and trimming. Of 180,000 or so clones detected, approximately 80% appear once; the ten largest clones hold approximately 11%. This CDR3 is 15 amino acids long. The germline V gene encodes CDR1 SGHRS and CDR2 YFSETQ. Trimming cost V 5 bases and J 4 bases, with 18 bases left between them. The data belong to a study of blood T cell repertoires in COVID-19. Overall study: The United States, Italy and Spain were the sources of the acute and convalescent COVID-19 samples.

Recruited during active infection, patients (from Seattle) were subsequently followed longitudinally. The chain couples TRBV5-1 to TRBJ2-5; perhaps TRBD1 as D (6 bases). This clonotype was sampled from a woman aged 40 to 50 with COVID-19, enrolled during active disease. Sequences were obtained from peripheral blood. The CDR3 here is CASSFDGTSGETQYF. CDR3 bases: TGCGCCAGCAGTTTTGATGGGACATCTGGAGAGACCCAGTACTTC.